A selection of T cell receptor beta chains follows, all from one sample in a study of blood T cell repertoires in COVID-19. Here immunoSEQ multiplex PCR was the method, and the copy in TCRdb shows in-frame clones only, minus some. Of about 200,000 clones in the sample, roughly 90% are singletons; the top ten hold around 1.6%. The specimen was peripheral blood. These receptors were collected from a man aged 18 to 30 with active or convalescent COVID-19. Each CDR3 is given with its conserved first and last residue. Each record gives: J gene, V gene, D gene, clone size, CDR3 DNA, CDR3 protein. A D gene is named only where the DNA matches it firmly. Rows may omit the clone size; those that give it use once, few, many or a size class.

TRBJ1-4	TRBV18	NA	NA	TGTGCCAGCTCACCAGGGGCAGATACTAATGAAAAACTGTTTTTT	CASSPGADTNEKLFF
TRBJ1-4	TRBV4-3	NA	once	TGCGCCAGCAGCGCGCGGGGGGATAATGAAAAACTGTTTTTT	CASSARGDNEKLFF
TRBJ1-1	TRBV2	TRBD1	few	TGTGCCAGCGGAGGGGTCAGACAGGGGAACACTGAAGCTTTCTTT	CASGGVRQGNTEAFF
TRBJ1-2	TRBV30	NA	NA	TGTGCCTGGTCACGTATGACAGTGAACTATGGCTACACCTTC	CAWSRMTVNYGYTF
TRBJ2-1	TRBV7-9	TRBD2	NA	TGTGCCAGCAGCTTAGCGCGAGCTAGCGGGATTTTGTACAATGAGCAGTTCTTC	CASSLARASGILYNEQFF
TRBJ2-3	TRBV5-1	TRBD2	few	TGCGCCAGCAGCTTGAGACCGGGACTAGCGGGAGTCGGGTCAGATACGCAGTATTTT	CASSLRPGLAGVGSDTQYF
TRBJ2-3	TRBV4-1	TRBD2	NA	TGCGCCAGCAGCCAAGAGCGGGCCTGGCGGGAGGACACAGATACGCAGTATTTT	CASSQERAWREDTDTQYF
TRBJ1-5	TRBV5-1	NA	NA	TGCGCCAGCAGCTTGGATTTTCAAGGCGGTCAGCCCCAGCATTTT	CASSLDFQGGQPQHF
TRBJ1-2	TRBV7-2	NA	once	TGTGCCAGCAGCTTAGTTCCAGGATCCTATGGCTACACCTTC	CASSLVPGSYGYTF
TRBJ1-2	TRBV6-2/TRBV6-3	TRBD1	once	TGTGCCAGCAGTATAGGGACAGGGTTAAACTATGGCTACACCTTC	CASSIGTGLNYGYTF
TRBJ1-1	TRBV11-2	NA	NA	TGTGCCAGCAGCTTATTCAAGGCGGGGGGTACTGAAGCTTTCTTT	CASSLFKAGGTEAFF
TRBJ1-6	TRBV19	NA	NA	TGTGCCAGTAGTATTGGGGAGGATAATTCACCCCTCCACTTT	CASSIGEDNSPLHF
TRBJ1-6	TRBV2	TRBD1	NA	TGTGCCAGGCGGGACAGTCTAAATTCACCCCTCCACTTT	CARRDSLNSPLHF
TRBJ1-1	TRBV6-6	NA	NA	TGTGCCAGCAGTTACAGGGGCGGGAACACTGAAGCTTTCTTT	CASSYRGGNTEAFF
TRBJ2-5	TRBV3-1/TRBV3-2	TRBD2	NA	TGTGCCAGCAGCCAAGACCCCTCCACGGGAGGGACAGAGACCCAGTACTTC	CASSQDPSTGGTETQYF
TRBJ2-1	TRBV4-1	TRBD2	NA	TGCGCCAGCAGCCGAGCTGGACTAGCGAAACTAGGGAATGAGCAGTTCTTC	CASSRAGLAKLGNEQFF
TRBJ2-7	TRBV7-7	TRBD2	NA	TGTGCTAGCAGCCCCGCTGTGGGAGGGGAGCAGTACTTC	CASSPAVGGEQYF
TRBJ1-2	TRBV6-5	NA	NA	TGTGCCAGCAGTTACTCCTCCAAGGGGGATCGATATGGCTACACCTTC	CASSYSSKGDRYGYTF
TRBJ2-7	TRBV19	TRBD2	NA	TGTGCCAGTAGTACGGGACTAGCGGGAGTATACGAGCAGTACTTC	CASSTGLAGVYEQYF
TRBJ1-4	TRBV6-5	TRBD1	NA	TGTGCCAGCAGCGTCGGGACAGACAGTGAAAAACTGTTTTTT	CASSVGTDSEKLFF
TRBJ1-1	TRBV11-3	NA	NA	TGTGCCAGCAGCTTTAGTTCTCGAGGGCCGAACACTGAAGCTTTCTTT	CASSFSSRGPNTEAFF
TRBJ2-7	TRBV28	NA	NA	TGTGCCAGCAGTTTATCGGGGGACCCCTCCTACGAGCAGTACTTC	CASSLSGDPSYEQYF
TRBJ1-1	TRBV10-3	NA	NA	TGTGCCATCACGCGCGCAGGGCGGGATACTGAAGCTTTCTTT	CAITRAGRDTEAFF
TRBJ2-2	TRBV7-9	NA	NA	TGTGCCAGCAGCCCAGACCGGAGCCCGAACACCGGGGAGCTGTTTTTT	CASSPDRSPNTGELFF
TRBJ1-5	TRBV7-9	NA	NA	TGTGCCAGCAGCTCTGGGACAAGCCAGCCCCAGCATTTT	CASSSGTSQPQHF
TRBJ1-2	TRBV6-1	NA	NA	TGTGCCAGCAGTGAAACAGGCCACTACACCTTC	CASSETGHYTF
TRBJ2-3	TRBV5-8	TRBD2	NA	TGTGCCAGCAGCCACCCGGGACTAGCGGGCCCAGATACGCAGTATTTT	CASSHPGLAGPDTQYF
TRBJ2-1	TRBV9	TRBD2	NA	TGTGCCAGCAGCTCCGCTAGCGGGACCTACAATGAGCAGTTCTTC	CASSSASGTYNEQFF
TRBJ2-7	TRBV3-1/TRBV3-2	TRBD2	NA	TGTGCCAGCAGCCAAGATTTCCCCGGACTAGCGGGGGGCCGGGAGCAGTACTTC	CASSQDFPGLAGGREQYF
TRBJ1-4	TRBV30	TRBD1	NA	TGTGCCTGGAGTCCGAGGGACAGGGGCGGTGGAAAACTGTTTTTT	CAWSPRDRGGGKLFF
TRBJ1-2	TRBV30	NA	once	TGTGCCTGGAGTGTCCCTCAAATACAGGCCGTGCGTCCTGGCTACACCTTC	CAWSVPQIQAVRPGYTF
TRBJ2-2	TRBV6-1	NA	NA	TGTGCCAGCAGTGAGTTGTGGTCAGGGTCGGGCACCGGGGAGCTGTTTTTT	CASSELWSGSGTGELFF